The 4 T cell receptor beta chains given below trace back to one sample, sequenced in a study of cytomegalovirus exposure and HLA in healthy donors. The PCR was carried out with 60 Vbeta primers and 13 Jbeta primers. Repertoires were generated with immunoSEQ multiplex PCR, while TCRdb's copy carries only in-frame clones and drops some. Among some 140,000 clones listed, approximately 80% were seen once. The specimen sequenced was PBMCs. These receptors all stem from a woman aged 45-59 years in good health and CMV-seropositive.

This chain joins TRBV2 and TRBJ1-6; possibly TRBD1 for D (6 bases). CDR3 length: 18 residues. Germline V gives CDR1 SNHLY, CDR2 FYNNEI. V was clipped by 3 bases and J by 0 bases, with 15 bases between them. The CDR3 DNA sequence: TGTGCCAGCAGTGATCCGACAGGACATAGCTCCTATAATTCACCCCTCCACTTT. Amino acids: CASSDPTGHSSYNSPLHF.

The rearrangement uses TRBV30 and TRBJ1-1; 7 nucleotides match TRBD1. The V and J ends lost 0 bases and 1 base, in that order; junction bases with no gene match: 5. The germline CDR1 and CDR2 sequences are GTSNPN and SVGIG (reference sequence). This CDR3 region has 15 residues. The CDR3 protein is CAWSVFGTANTEAFF. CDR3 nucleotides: TGTGCCTGGAGTGTATTCGGGACAGCGAACACTGAAGCTTTCTTT.

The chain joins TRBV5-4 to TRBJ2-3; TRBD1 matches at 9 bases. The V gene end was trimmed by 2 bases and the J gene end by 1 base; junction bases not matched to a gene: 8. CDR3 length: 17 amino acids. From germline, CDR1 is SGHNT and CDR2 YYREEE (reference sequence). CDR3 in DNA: TGTGCCAGCAGCTTATTACAGGGGGCGTCGGGCACAGATACGCAGTATTTT. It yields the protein CASSLLQGASGTDTQYF.

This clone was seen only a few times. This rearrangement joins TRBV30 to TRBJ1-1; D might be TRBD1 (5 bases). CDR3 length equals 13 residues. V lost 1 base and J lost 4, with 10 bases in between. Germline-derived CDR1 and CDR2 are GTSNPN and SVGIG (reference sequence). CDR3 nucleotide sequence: TGTGCCTGGAGTGCACAGGCGCCCACTGAAGCTTTCTTT. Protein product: CAWSAQAPTEAFF.